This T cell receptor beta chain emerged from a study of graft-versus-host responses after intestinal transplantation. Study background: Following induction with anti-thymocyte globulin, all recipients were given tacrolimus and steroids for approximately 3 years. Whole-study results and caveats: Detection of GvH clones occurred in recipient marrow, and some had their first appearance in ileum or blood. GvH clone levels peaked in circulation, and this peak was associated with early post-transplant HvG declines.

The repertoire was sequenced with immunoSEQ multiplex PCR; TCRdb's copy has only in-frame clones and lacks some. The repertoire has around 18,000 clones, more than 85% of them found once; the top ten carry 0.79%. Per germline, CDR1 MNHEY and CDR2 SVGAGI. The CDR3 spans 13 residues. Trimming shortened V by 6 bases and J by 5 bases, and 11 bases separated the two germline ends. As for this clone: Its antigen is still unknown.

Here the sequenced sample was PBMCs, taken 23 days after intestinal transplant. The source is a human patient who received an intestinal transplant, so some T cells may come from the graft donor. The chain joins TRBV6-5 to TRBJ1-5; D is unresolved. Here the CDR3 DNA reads TGTGCCAGCAGCCCCTCGTGGGATCAGCCCCAGCATTTT. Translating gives CASSPSWDQPQHF.